Presented here are 24 T cell receptor beta chains from one specimen sequenced in a study of CD8+ T cells in alopecia areata. Treatment denoted: oral pan-JAK inhibitor, 5-10 mg twice daily. RNA was extracted and reverse transcribed into cDNA as the sequencing template. TCRdb's table, derived via immunoSEQ multiplex PCR, lists solely in-frame clones and lacks some. The sample has hundreds of thousands of clones, 60% seen once. This specimen consisted of CD4+ T cells sorted from blood, obtained between weeks 51 and 54, from a patient treated with tofacitinib. Receptors originate from a human donor with alopecia areata.

This clone was observed a single time. The chain employs TRBV30 and TRBJ2-7; D not resolved. Trimming shortened V by 3 bases and J by 5 bases, and 11 bases separated the two germline ends. The V gene's germline CDR1 is GTSNPN and CDR2 SVGIG (reference sequence). This CDR3 has 12 amino acids. In DNA form, the CDR3 reads TGTGCCTGGAGCGCGACTGGAAACGAGCAGTACTTC. Translated, it gives CAWSATGNEQYF.

In this sample, this clone turned up a few times. The chain has TRBV7-2 and TRBJ2-5; D may be TRBD2 (6 bases). Germline lookup yields CDR1 SGHTA and CDR2 FQGNSA. The CDR3 runs to 15 residues. Trimming shortened V by 7 bases and J by 2 bases, and 17 bases separated the two germline ends. The CDR3 protein is CASTPPARGQETQYF. The CDR3 coding sequence is TGTGCCAGCACCCCCCCTGCCCGGGGGCAAGAGACCCAGTACTTC.

Concerning this clone: Other DNA sequences within the sample encode an identical CDR3. V gene TRBV29-1 combines with J gene TRBJ2-7; 10 bases line up with TRBD1. V shed 6 bases, J shed 2 bases, and the junction held 1 base outside the gene matches. Per germline, CDR1 SQVTM and CDR2 ANQGSEA. The CDR3 sequence is 12 residues long. CDR3 sequence reads: CSVGTGAYEQYF. The DNA of the CDR3 is TGCAGCGTGGGGACAGGGGCCTACGAGCAGTACTTC.

This clone came up once. The chain joins TRBV7-9 to TRBJ2-3; 11 bases line up with TRBD2. Losses at the gene ends were 5 bases for V and 1 base for J; bases not matched to a gene: 5. In germline, CDR1 is SEHNR, CDR2 FQNEAQ (reference sequence). The CDR3 is 16 residues long. The CDR3 region has the DNA TGTGCCAGCAGCCCCCTGACTAGCGGGGGCACAGATACGCAGTATTTT. It translates to CASSPLTSGGTDTQYF.

The gene calls are TRBV29-1 and TRBJ1-5, with D hard to call. The CDR3 consists of 13 residues. CDR1 is SQVTM, CDR2 ANQGSEA, per germline. The V gene lost 4 bases and the J gene lost 0 bases, with 7 bases spanning the gap. In nucleotides, the CDR3 is TGCAGCGTTGCCACGAATAGCAATCAGCCCCAGCATTTT. It specifies CSVATNSNQPQHF.

The CDR3 region is CASSTPGQRAYEQYF. Written as DNA, the CDR3 is TGTGCCAGCAGTACTCCGGGACAGCGAGCCTACGAGCAGTACTTC. The V call is TRBV6-5, the J call TRBJ2-7, with 7 positions matching TRBD1. CDR1 MNHEY and CDR2 SVGAGI come from the germline V gene. The CDR3 covers 15 residues. Unmatched junction bases numbered 9, after V lost 5 bases and J lost 2 bases.

On this clone: This CDR3 is also generated by other DNA sequences in the sample. The chain combines TRBV20-1 with TRBJ2-5; D perhaps matches TRBD1 (6 bases). CDR3 length equals 11 residues. V was shortened by 5 bases and J by 5 bases, with 9 bases between the two germline ends. Germline V gene lookup returns CDR1 DFQATT and CDR2 SNEGSKA (reference sequence). CDR3: CSARTGETQYF. The DNA for the CDR3 is TGCAGTGCTCGCACAGGGGAGACCCAGTACTTC.

This clone showed up just a few times. The chain links TRBV15 to TRBJ2-3; tentative D call: TRBD1 (6 bases). CDR3 size: 14 residues. With 8 bases removed from V and 1 base from J, the gap between germline ends came to 13 bases. Germline V CDR1 and CDR2: LNHNV, YYDKDF (reference sequence). The CDR3 region has the DNA TGTGCCACCGCACCGGGACAAGGCACAGATACGCAGTATTTT. It codes for CATAPGQGTDTQYF. The variable domain in full, with the rest retrieved from reference TRBV15 and TRBJ2-3, is DAMVIQNPRYQVTQFGKPVTLSCSQTLNHNVMYWYQQKSSQAPKLLFHYYDKDFNNEADTPDNFQSRRPNTSFCFLDIRSPGLGDTAMYLCATAPGQGTDTQYFGPGTRLTVL.

The gene calls are TRBV6-5 and TRBJ2-5, with D possibly being TRBD1 (7 bases). CDR3 length: 13 residues. Germline lookup yields CDR1 MNHEY and CDR2 SVGAGI. V lost 6 bases, J lost 5 bases, and 13 bases lay in between. CDR3 coding DNA: TGTGCCAGCAGAATGACAGGGAGGGAGACCCAGTACTTC. Protein sequence: CASRMTGRETQYF.

The rearrangement joins TRBV19 to TRBJ2-4, with 7 bases matching TRBD1. CDR1 and CDR2 (germline): LNHDA, SQIVND (reference sequence). V gave up 4 bases and J gave up 0 bases; unmatched junction bases: 3. The CDR3 sequence is 15 residues long. The CDR3, as DNA: TGTGCCAGTAGTACCGACAGGGTAGCCAAAAACATTCAGTACTTC. Translated: CASSTDRVAKNIQYF.

The CDR3 spells CASSQGTGPPGNTIYF. The CDR3 DNA is TGTGCCAGCAGCCAAGGGACAGGCCCCCCTGGAAACACCATATATTTT. This chain connects TRBV4-2 to TRBJ1-3; 7 bases map to TRBD1. CDR1 and CDR2 (germline): LGHNA, YNFKEQ. The J segment lost 2 bases and the V segment lost 1 base, leaving 5 bases of the junction unmatched. CDR3 size: 16 residues.

This clone was observed a handful of times. This rearrangement joins TRBV29-1 to TRBJ1-2; 9 nucleotides match TRBD1. The CDR3 runs 14 residues. The V and J ends lost 7 bases and 4 bases, in that order; junction bases with no gene match: 10. CDR1 is SQVTM and CDR2 is ANQGSEA in the germline V gene. The CDR3 sequence is CSDGQGIGPYGYTF. The CDR3 DNA follows: TGCAGCGACGGACAGGGGATAGGACCCTATGGCTACACCTTC.

This sequence joins TRBV30 and TRBJ1-2; 8 bases line up with TRBD1. V trimming: 4 bases; J trimming: 5 bases; junction bases outside the gene matches: 9. This CDR3 has 14 residues. Germline V gene lookup returns CDR1 GTSNPN and CDR2 SVGIG (reference sequence). CDR3 sequence (DNA): TGTGCCTGGACGCGGGACAGGCATTATTATGGCTACACCTTC. It is translated as CAWTRDRHYYGYTF.

This clone was seen just once. The chain employs TRBV2 and TRBJ1-5; no clear D gene. The V gene's germline CDR1 is SNHLY and CDR2 FYNNEI. The CDR3 runs 15 residues. Trimming cost V 6 bases and J 4 bases, with 16 bases left between them. The CDR3 loop is CASSAMEGPNQPQHF. The CDR3, as DNA: TGTGCCAGCAGCGCCATGGAAGGGCCTAATCAGCCCCAGCATTTT.

V is TRBV25-1 and J is TRBJ2-5; a possible D gene is TRBD2 (6 bases). The CDR3 sequence is 12 residues long. From germline, CDR1 is MGHDK and CDR2 SYGVNS. V was pared by 6 bases and J by 2 bases, with 7 bases between. The CDR3 DNA is TGTGCCAGCAGCCGGGGGCAAGAGACCCAGTACTTC. Protein product: CASSRGQETQYF.

This sequence joins TRBV7-2 and TRBJ2-7; D ambiguous. Germline lookup yields CDR1 SGHTA and CDR2 FQGNSA. V was trimmed by 2 bases and J by 1 base, leaving 12 bases between them. This CDR3 comprises 15 residues. The CDR3 protein is CASSLTAYLSYEQYF. The DNA for the CDR3 is TGTGCCAGCAGCTTAACAGCTTATCTTTCCTACGAGCAGTACTTC. The full variable domain, rest sourced from reference TRBV7-2 and TRBJ2-7, is GAGVSQSPSNKVTEKGKDVELRCDPISGHTALYWYRQSLGQGLEFLIYFQGNSAPDKSGLPSDRFSAERTGGSVSTLTIQRTQQEDSAVYLCASSLTAYLSYEQYFGPGTRLTVT.

This sequence joins TRBV30 and TRBJ1-2, with TRBD1 identical over 7 bases. In germline, CDR1 is GTSNPN, CDR2 SVGIG (reference sequence). V gave up 1 base and J gave up 4 bases; unmatched junction bases: 3. The CDR3 has 13 residues. CDR3 in DNA: TGTGCCTGGAGTGCGGGACAGAGCTATGGCTACACCTTC. Its protein product is CAWSAGQSYGYTF.

The chain uses TRBV7-2 and TRBJ2-5; 9 nucleotides line up with TRBD1. This CDR3 contains 15 residues. After removal of 4 bases from V and 7 bases from J, the junction contained 10 bases not matched to a gene. CDR1 and CDR2 (germline): SGHTA, FQGNSA. The CDR3 sequence is CASSSSPGQGVTQYF. The CDR3 nucleotides are TGTGCCAGCAGCTCCTCCCCGGGACAGGGAGTGACCCAGTACTTC. The variable domain in full, completed from reference TRBV7-2 and TRBJ2-5, reads GAGVSQSPSNKVTEKGKDVELRCDPISGHTALYWYRQSLGQGLEFLIYFQGNSAPDKSGLPSDRFSAERTGGSVSTLTIQRTQQEDSAVYLCASSSSPGQGVTQYFGPGTRLLVL.

This clone was seen a handful of times. This sequence joins TRBV29-1 and TRBJ2-3; D is unclear. V was clipped by 8 bases and J by 6 bases, with 12 bases between them. CDR1 is SQVTM and CDR2 is ANQGSEA in the germline V gene. The CDR3 contains 11 residues. The CDR3 sequence: CSSGSQDTQYF. The CDR3 DNA is TGCAGCTCTGGCTCGCAGGATACGCAGTATTTT.

DNA for the CDR3: TGTGCCTGGACCTGGGGCAGGGCTCGCGAGCAGTACTTC. Translated: CAWTWGRAREQYF. This chain uses TRBV30 with TRBJ2-7; possibly TRBD1 for D (5 bases). The germline V and J ends were trimmed by 4 bases and 6 bases, with 16 bases remaining between them. The CDR3 loop spans 13 amino acids. The germline CDR1 and CDR2 sequences are GTSNPN and SVGIG (reference sequence). Full variable domain (remainder filled in from reference TRBV30 and TRBJ2-7): SQTIHQWPATLVQPVGSPLSLECTVEGTSNPNLYWYRQAAGRGLQLLFYSVGIGQISSEVPQNLSASRPQDRQFILSSKKLLLSDSGFYLCAWTWGRAREQYFGPGTRLTVT.

On this clone: At one boundary the junction diverges from the germline segment, which might be a read error. V usage is TRBV7-7 and J usage is TRBJ2-5; D possibly uses TRBD1 or TRBD2 (5 bases each). The germline gives CDR1 SSHAT, CDR2 FNYEAQ (reference sequence). CDR3 length equals 13 residues. CDR3 amino acids: CASSLGAEGTQYF. CDR3 in DNA: TGTGCTAGCAGCCTTGGGGCTGAGGGGACCCAGTACTTC.

The genes are TRBV7-3 and TRBJ1-6; TRBD1 matches at 8 bases. With V trimmed by 4 bases and J by 10 bases, 6 bases remained unmatched. The germline gives CDR1 SGHTA, CDR2 FQGTGA. The CDR3 is made up of 14 amino acids. The CDR3 coding sequence is TGTGCCAGCAGCTCGGGCGACAGGGGCTCACCCCTCCACTTT. Residues: CASSSGDRGSPLHF.

The genes are TRBV2 and TRBJ2-1; TRBD2 aligns across 7 bases. V lost 2 bases, J lost 6 bases, and 4 bases stayed unmatched. Germline CDR1 is SNHLY and CDR2 is FYNNEI. The CDR3 is made up of 14 amino acids. The CDR3 DNA sequence: TGTGCCAGCAGTGAAAGCGGGGTCGGCAATGAGCAGTTCTTC. It encodes CASSESGVGNEQFF.

The chain is built from TRBV6-5 and TRBJ1-2; D is unclear. The CDR3 covers 12 residues. Looked up from germline, CDR1 is MNHEY and CDR2 is SVGAGI. V lost 5 bases to trimming and J lost 8 bases, with 12 bases between them. CDR3 protein: CASSEVDSGYTF. For the CDR3, the DNA is TGTGCCAGCAGTGAAGTGGATTCAGGCTACACCTTC.